A selection of T cell receptor beta chains follows, all from one sample in a study of cytomegalovirus exposure and HLA in healthy donors. Clones were sequenced by immunoSEQ multiplex PCR, and TCRdb holds only the in-frame ones, with some missing. Among more than 130,000 clones, approximately 86% were seen once, and the ten largest hold approximately 8%. Sample: PBMCs. The receptors stem from a woman aged 18-35 years in good health and CMV-seropositive. CDR3s include the opening cysteine and the closing phenylalanine or tryptophan. D genes are given only for firm matches. Clone size appears in some rows only: once, few, many, or a class for an expanded clone.

D,V,size,J,DNA,CDR3
TRBD1,TRBV19,-,TRBJ1-5,TGTGCCAGTAGTACAGGACAGGGGCCACACAATCAGCCCCAGCATTTT,CASSTGQGPHNQPQHF
-,TRBV28,-,TRBJ1-2,TGTGCCAGCAGTTCCGCCGGGCCTTCCATGAGGAGGTATGGCTACACCTTC,CASSSAGPSMRRYGYTF
-,TRBV5-4,-,TRBJ1-2,TGTGCCAGCAGCCCGCGGGTGGGCGACTATGGCTACACCTTC,CASSPRVGDYGYTF
-,TRBV7-2,once,TRBJ1-1,TGTGCCAGCAGCTCCCAACTAGGCACAGGGCTCATGAACACTGAAGCTTTCTTT,CASSSQLGTGLMNTEAFF
-,TRBV28,-,TRBJ1-3,TGTGCCAGCAGTTTAAGAGGTTCCTCAACTGGAAACACCATATATTTT,CASSLRGSSTGNTIYF
TRBD2,TRBV27,-,TRBJ2-1,TGTGCCAGCAGTTTAGTTACTAGCGGGGGGGGTAATGAGCAGTTCTTC,CASSLVTSGGGNEQFF
-,TRBV6-1,once,TRBJ2-1,TGTGCCAGCAGTGAGAGGTACAGGGAACGAAATGAGCAGTTCTTC,CASSERYRERNEQFF
-,TRBV7-2,-,TRBJ1-5,TGTGCCAGCAGCCCTAGCTGGACTAGCAATCAGCCCCAGCATTTT,CASSPSWTSNQPQHF
-,TRBV15,-,TRBJ1-3,TGTGCCACCAGCAGAGACCCCCTGTCTGGAAACACCATATATTTT,CATSRDPLSGNTIYF
TRBD1,TRBV5-4,-,TRBJ2-2,TGTGCCAGCAGACGGGGACAGGGGAACACCGGGGAGCTGTTTTTT,CASRRGQGNTGELFF
TRBD2,TRBV4-2,-,TRBJ2-2,TGTGCCAGCAGCCAACACACAGCGGGGGGGCACACCGGGGAGCTGTTTTTT,CASSQHTAGGHTGELFF
TRBD2,TRBV10-2,-,TRBJ2-1,TGCGCCAGCAGTGAGTACGCGGGAGGGGAGGACAATGAGCAGTTCTTC,CASSEYAGGEDNEQFF
-,TRBV28,-,TRBJ1-5,TGTGCCAGCAGGGACAGTCAATTCAATCAGCCCCAGCATTTT,CASRDSQFNQPQHF
TRBD2,TRBV10-3,-,TRBJ2-2,TGTGCCATCAAGAAGGGACTAGCGGGAGGATTTATAAACACCGGGGAGCTGTTTTTT,CAIKKGLAGGFINTGELFF
TRBD1,TRBV5-5,-,TRBJ1-2,TGTGCCAGCAGCTTGGGAGGACAGGCTTATGGCTACACCTTC,CASSLGGQAYGYTF
-,TRBV16,-,TRBJ1-2,TGTGCCAGCAGCCCGATGGACGGGGGAAACTATGGCTACACCTTC,CASSPMDGGNYGYTF
-,TRBV30,-,TRBJ1-5,TGTGCCTGGAGTGTAGGGGCCGCCCGTAGGCAGCCCCAGCATTTT,CAWSVGAARRQPQHF
-,TRBV9,-,TRBJ1-2,TGTGCCAGCAGCTACCGACATGGCTCTAACTATGGCTACACCTTC,CASSYRHGSNYGYTF
TRBD2,TRBV19,-,TRBJ2-5,TGTGCCAGTAGTAGACAAGCGGGAGCGGGTCAAGAGACCCAGTACTTC,CASSRQAGAGQETQYF
-,TRBV6-5,-,TRBJ2-5,TGTGCCAGCAGAACAGGGTGGTCGGGTGAGACCCAGTACTTC,CASRTGWSGETQYF
-,TRBV12-5,-,TRBJ1-2,TGTGCTAGTGGCTCTCCGCAGGGTAGGGGGAGAGGCGGCTACACCTTC,CASGSPQGRGRGGYTF
-,TRBV5-6,-,TRBJ1-5,TGTGCCAGCACGACCTCAGGGTTTAGCAATCAGCCCCAGCATTTT,CASTTSGFSNQPQHF